This T cell receptor beta chain was captured in a study of cytotoxic CD8 clonotypes in ibrutinib-treated CLL. About the research overall: The patients comprised some twelve relapsed/refractory and 15 treatment-naive cases, some 17 IGHV unmutated. General observations from the study: Clonality increased at ibrutinib response, then returned toward baseline at progression. Clonality correlated strongly with circulating CD8+ T cells and exceeded age-matched healthy donors at baseline.

Data came from immunoSEQ multiplex PCR; TCRdb stores just in-frame clones and leaves some out. Seen here are more than 300,000 clones, roughly 80% observed once, and the top ten hold about 6.7%. Cryopreserved PBMCs yielded about 2 micrograms of genomic DNA for TCR beta libraries. For this clone: Its target is not known.

CDR3 length: 13 amino acids. CDR1 and CDR2 from the germline V gene are MGHDK and SYGVNS. The ends lost 6 bases at V and 4 bases at J; junction bases unmatched: 4. The source was PBMCs, collected before ibrutinib treatment. The source is a human donor with chronic lymphocytic leukemia. The chain carries TRBV25-1 and TRBJ2-7; TRBD1 matches 9 bases. CDR3 in amino acids: CASRDRGTYEQYF. CDR3 nucleotides: TGTGCCAGCAGGGACAGGGGTACGTACGAGCAGTACTTC.